This TCR beta chain was sequenced during a study of blood T cell repertoires in COVID-19. On the study more broadly: From the United States, Italy and Spain came samples of acute and convalescent COVID-19. PBMCs, B-cell-depleted T cells, or T cells were the source of the cDNA or gDNA that made up the material.

The sample holds many counts of this clone. Trimming took 5 bases from V and 7 from J; bases not matched to a gene: 0. The germline gives CDR1 LGHDT, CDR2 YNNKEL (reference sequence). The length of the CDR3 is 13 residues. Authors' data handling: Amplified reference gene primers provided the basis for estimating nucleated cell counts. Sequencing used immunoSEQ multiplex PCR; TCRdb keeps in-frame clones, though not all of them. The DNA gave D and trimming, while V, J and clone size come from that table. The data show roughly 250,000 clones, with approximately 84% seen just once and around 7.8% held by the top ten.

The sample taken for sequencing was peripheral blood. The source is a human donor in a cohort sampled during active COVID-19. This chain connects TRBV3-1 (or the pseudogene TRBV3-2) to TRBJ1-6, with TRBD1 matching over 9 bases. CDR3 amino acids: CASSDRGNSPLHF. CDR3 DNA sequence: TGTGCCAGCAGCGACAGGGGGAATTCACCCCTCCACTTT.